Presented here are 24 T cell receptor beta chains from one specimen sequenced in a study of T cell repertoires in cytomegalovirus infection. MiXCR, run by TCRdb on the reads, gives a single entry per CDR3 protein. The sample has around 740,000 distinct CDR3 sequences; 35% are singletons. The sequencing input was PBMCs. These receptors all stem from a human donor in good health (CMV status not recorded). Some clones in this sample may be carry-over from other donors' samples.

The sample holds a few counts of this clonotype. This chain uses TRBV7-8 with TRBJ2-3, with a tentative D call TRBD1 (6 bases). This CDR3 spans 15 amino acids. V lost 6 bases and J lost 1, with 14 bases in between. The germline gives CDR1 SGHVS, CDR2 FQNEAQ. CDR3 sequence: CASRPTNRGTDTQYF. CDR3 nucleotide sequence: TGTGCCAGCAGACCTACCAACAGGGGCACAGATACGCAGTATTTT.

This clonotype was picked up many times. The chain's CDR3 is CASSSLAGELFF. CDR3 sequence (DNA): TGTGCCAGCAGCTCCTTAGCCGGGGAGCTGTTTTTT. V is TRBV7-2 and J is TRBJ2-2; no clear D gene. Germline-derived CDR1 and CDR2 are SGHTA and FQGNSA. V was cut by 4 bases and J by 6 bases, with 6 bases left in between. The length of the CDR3 is 12 residues.

This sequence joins TRBV20-1 and TRBJ1-2, with D possibly TRBD1 on 5 matching bases. The CDR3 totals 14 residues. Germline V lookup: CDR1 DFQATT, CDR2 SNEGSKA (reference sequence). The V end was cut by 1 base, the J end by 3 bases, with 12 bases between. The CDR3 bases are TGCAGTGCTAGAGGCTCCGGGGCCTACTATGGCTACACCTTC. This sequence encodes CSARGSGAYYGYTF.

In its sample, this clonotype was seen many times. The rearrangement links TRBV4-2 to TRBJ2-3; 8 nucleotides align to TRBD2. The germline gives CDR1 LGHNA, CDR2 YNFKEQ. Trimming cost V 3 bases and J 1 base; bases outside gene matches: 3. There are 15 residues in the CDR3. The CDR3 loop reads CASSQGREGTDTQYF. In DNA form, the CDR3 reads TGTGCCAGCAGCCAGGGGCGGGAGGGCACAGATACGCAGTATTTT.

The chain links TRBV6-5 to TRBJ2-5, with 11 bases aligning to TRBD1. Trimming at V came to 8 bases and at J to 5 bases, leaving 4 bases not matched to a gene. The CDR3 sequence is 13 residues long. CDR1 and CDR2 (germline): MNHEY, SVGAGI. The CDR3 is CASGQGARETQYF. The CDR3, as DNA: TGTGCCAGCGGACAGGGGGCGAGGGAGACCCAGTACTTC.

The table lists this clonotype with a few counts. This chain connects TRBV7-8 to TRBJ1-3, with D perhaps matching TRBD1 (5 bases). The CDR3 runs to 15 residues. Trimming shortened V by 2 bases and J by 0 bases, and 8 bases separated the two germline ends. Germline values: CDR1 SGHVS, CDR2 FQNEAQ. This chain's CDR3 is CASSLQGHSGNTIYF. CDR3 in DNA: TGTGCCAGCAGCTTACAGGGTCACTCTGGAAACACCATATATTTT.

This clonotype has ten or more counts. The chain employs TRBV7-6 and TRBJ1-5; TRBD1 agrees at 8 bases. Germline CDR1 and CDR2: SGHVS and FNYEAQ. The CDR3 is 16 amino acids. Losses at the gene ends were 0 bases for V and 2 bases for J; bases not matched to a gene: 3. The CDR3 loop reads CASSLAGGQGNQPQHF. CDR3 in DNA: TGTGCCAGCAGCTTAGCGGGGGGACAGGGCAATCAGCCCCAGCATTTT.

The V gene is TRBV5-4, the J gene TRBJ1-1, with D perhaps matching TRBD1 (5 bases). V was trimmed by 5 bases and J by 5 bases, leaving 19 bases between them. This CDR3 spans 15 amino acids. Germline V gene data show CDR1 as SGHNT and CDR2 as YYREEE (reference sequence). The CDR3: CASSFDGGMGTEAFF. CDR3 DNA sequence: TGTGCCAGCAGTTTCGATGGGGGGATGGGGACTGAAGCTTTCTTT.

This rearrangement joins TRBV19 to TRBJ1-5; perhaps TRBD1 as D (5 bases). The CDR3 runs to 16 residues. The V gene lost 5 bases and the J gene lost 3 bases, with 17 bases spanning the gap. The germline CDR1 and CDR2 sequences are LNHDA and SQIVND (reference sequence). This CDR3 is CASSHTTGAYNQPQHF. CDR3 bases: TGTGCCAGTAGTCATACGACCGGGGCCTACAATCAGCCCCAGCATTTT.

The chain couples TRBV11-3 to TRBJ2-1, with 13 bases aligning to TRBD2. In germline, CDR1 is SGHNT, CDR2 YENEEA. The trim removed 5 bases at V and 11 bases at J, leaving 9 bases unmatched. The CDR3 runs to 15 residues. The CDR3 DNA is TGTGCCAGCAGCACGGGACTAGCGGGGATGAATAAGCAGTTCTTC. Residues: CASSTGLAGMNKQFF.

The chain recombines TRBV7-2 with TRBJ2-3; D is possibly TRBD2 (6 bases). V lost 4 bases to trimming and J lost 0 bases, with 17 bases between them. This CDR3 is 17 amino acids long. In germline, CDR1 is SGHTA, CDR2 FQGNSA. Here the CDR3 reads CASSSPPGSRSTDTQYF. For the CDR3, the DNA is TGTGCCAGCAGCTCCCCCCCCGGGAGTAGGAGCACAGATACGCAGTATTTT.

In this sample, this clonotype turned up a few times. This chain links TRBV6-8 with TRBJ1-1; D possibly corresponds to TRBD1 (6 bases). V gave up 2 bases and J gave up 0 bases, with 7 bases separating them. The V gene's germline CDR1 is MNHGY and CDR2 SAAAGT. This CDR3 is 14 amino acids long. The CDR3 DNA sequence: TGTGCCAGCAGTTACGGACAGATGAACACTGAAGCTTTCTTT. This sequence encodes CASSYGQMNTEAFF.

The CDR3 loop reads CASSIRDRVYDEQFF. DNA for the CDR3: TGTGCCAGTAGTATCCGGGACAGGGTTTATGATGAGCAGTTCTTC. The rearrangement joins TRBV19 to TRBJ2-1, with 9 bases lining up with TRBD1. The CDR3 has 15 residues. After removal of 3 bases from V and 8 bases from J, the junction contained 8 bases not matched to a gene. The germline V gene encodes CDR1 LNHDA and CDR2 SQIVND (reference sequence).

With respect to this clonotype: It may be a read error: a sequence one base away is much more abundant. The J gene is TRBJ1-4, the V gene TRBV29-1; 11 bases align to TRBD1. Germline V gene data show CDR1 as SQVTM and CDR2 as ANQGSEA. This CDR3 region has 15 residues. With 4 bases clipped from V and 12 bases from J, the junction kept 13 bases outside the gene matches. As DNA, the CDR3 is TGCAGCGTTGGGGACAGGGGGTCAGTCGGGGAACAACTGTTTTTT. Its translation: CSVGDRGSVGEQLFF.

This clonotype was counted ten times or more. This chain joins TRBV7-2 and TRBJ2-7; no clear D gene. The germline V gene has CDR1 SGHTA and CDR2 FQGNSA. V lost 5 bases and J 4 bases, leaving 12 bases between the germline ends. CDR3 length: 13 amino acids. CDR3 nucleotides: TGTGCCAGCAGCCCTAGTTACGGGTACGAGCAGTACTTC. It is translated as CASSPSYGYEQYF. The whole variable domain, remainder taken from reference TRBV7-2 and TRBJ2-7, is GAGVSQSPSNKVTEKGKDVELRCDPISGHTALYWYRQSLGQGLEFLIYFQGNSAPDKSGLPSDRFSAERTGGSVSTLTIQRTQQEDSAVYLCASSPSYGYEQYFGPGTRLTVT.

The J gene is TRBJ1-6, the V gene TRBV7-6; tentative D call: TRBD1 (6 bases). The CDR3 spans 14 residues. Germline loops: CDR1 SGHVS, CDR2 FNYEAQ. Trimming took 5 bases from V and 12 from J, leaving 17 bases between them. CDR3 in amino acids: CASSPRQAVGPLHF. The CDR3 DNA follows: TGTGCCAGCAGCCCTCGACAGGCGGTAGGACCCCTCCACTTT.

V is TRBV11-3 and J is TRBJ2-3; D gene uncertain. The V end was cut by 2 bases, the J end by 6 bases, with 15 bases between. There are 15 residues in the CDR3. Germline values: CDR1 SGHNT, CDR2 YENEEA. Here the CDR3 reads CASSLHHASEDTQYF. The CDR3 nucleotides read TGTGCCAGCAGCTTACATCATGCATCGGAGGATACGCAGTATTTT.

This chain connects TRBV7-3 to TRBJ2-7, with D possibly being TRBD1 (6 bases). The V gene's germline CDR1 is SGHTA and CDR2 FQGTGA. The CDR3 length is 16 residues. The V gene lost 4 bases and the J gene lost 3 bases, with 19 bases spanning the gap. The CDR3: CASSSRDINVGYEQYF. DNA of the CDR3: TGTGCCAGCAGCTCCCGGGACATCAACGTTGGCTACGAGCAGTACTTC.

Comments on this clonotype: An end of the junction does not agree with germline; a read error may underlie this. V is TRBV5-1 and J is TRBJ2-1; no definite D call. CDR3 length equals 15 residues. Germline V gives CDR1 SGHRS, CDR2 YFSETQ. In nucleotides, the CDR3 is TGCGCCAGCCGCTTGGTCCGTCGGAATTACAATGAGCAGTTCTTC. Protein sequence: CASRLVRRNYNEQFF.

The genes are TRBV7-9 and TRBJ1-1, with a possible D match to TRBD1 (6 bases). Germline CDR1 SEHNR, CDR2 FQNEAQ (reference sequence). The CDR3 has 15 residues. V shed 5 bases and J shed 3 bases, with 16 bases lying between them. The CDR3 reads CASSPLRQAYTEAFF. In DNA form, the CDR3 reads TGTGCCAGCAGCCCACTACGACAGGCCTACACTGAAGCTTTCTTT. The full variable domain, completed using reference TRBV7-9 and TRBJ1-1, is DTGVSQNPRHKITKRGQNVTFRCDPISEHNRLYWYRQTLGQGPEFLTYFQNEAQLEKSRLLSDRFSAERPKGSFSTLEIQRTEQGDSAMYLCASSPLRQAYTEAFFGQGTRLTVV.

This clonotype was counted only a few times. This chain links TRBV7-2 with TRBJ2-5, with no clear D. The CDR3 runs 15 residues. Germline CDR1 SGHTA, CDR2 FQGNSA. V shed 1 base and J shed 2 bases, with 11 bases lying between them. CDR3 nucleotides: TGTGCCAGCAGCTTAGAAGGCCGGGTACAAGAGACCCAGTACTTC. Protein: CASSLEGRVQETQYF.

The rearrangement joins TRBV6-1 to TRBJ1-6, with TRBD1 identical over 7 bases. The trim removed 6 bases at V and 6 bases at J, leaving 5 bases unmatched. This CDR3 has 14 amino acids. Looked up from germline, CDR1 is MNHNS and CDR2 is SASEGT. CDR3 nucleotide sequence: TGTGCCAGCAGAGACGGGACAGCTAATTCACCCCTCCACTTT. Its translation is CASRDGTANSPLHF.

This chain uses TRBV28 with TRBJ2-4; 14 bases agree with TRBD2. The V gene end was trimmed by 6 bases and the J gene end by 6 bases; junction bases not matched to a gene: 7. Germline-derived CDR1 and CDR2 are MDHEN and SYDVKM. The CDR3 spans 16 residues. Here the CDR3 DNA reads TGTGCCAGCAGCCCGACTAGCGGGAGGGCCGGAAACATTCAGTACTTC. It yields the protein CASSPTSGRAGNIQYF.

This clonotype was picked up a small number of times. The CDR3 sequence is CASSEMSGGLTDTQYF. CDR3 DNA: TGTGCCAGCAGTGAAATGTCGGGGGGACTCACAGATACGCAGTATTTT. The V and J genes are TRBV6-1 and TRBJ2-3; 7 bases are shared with TRBD2. This CDR3 comprises 16 residues. The V gene's germline CDR1 is MNHNS and CDR2 SASEGT. J gave up 2 bases and V 2 bases, and 7 bases lay outside the gene matches.